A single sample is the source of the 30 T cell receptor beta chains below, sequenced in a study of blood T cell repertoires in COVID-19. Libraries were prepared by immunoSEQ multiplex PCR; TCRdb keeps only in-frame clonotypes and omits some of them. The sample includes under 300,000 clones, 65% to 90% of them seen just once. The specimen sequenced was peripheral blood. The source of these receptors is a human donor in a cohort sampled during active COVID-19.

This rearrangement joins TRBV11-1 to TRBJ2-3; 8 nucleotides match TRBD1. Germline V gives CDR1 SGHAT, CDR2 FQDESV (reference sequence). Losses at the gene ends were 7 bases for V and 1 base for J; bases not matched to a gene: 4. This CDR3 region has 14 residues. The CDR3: CASNPTGGTDTQYF. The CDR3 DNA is TGTGCCAGCAACCCGACAGGGGGCACAGATACGCAGTATTTT.

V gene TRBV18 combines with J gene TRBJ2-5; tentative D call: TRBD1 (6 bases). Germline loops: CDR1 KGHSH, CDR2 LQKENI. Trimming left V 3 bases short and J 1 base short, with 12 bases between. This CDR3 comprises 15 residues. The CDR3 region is CASSPLEGVQETQYF. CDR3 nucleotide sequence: TGTGCCAGCTCACCCCTCGAGGGGGTCCAAGAGACCCAGTACTTC.

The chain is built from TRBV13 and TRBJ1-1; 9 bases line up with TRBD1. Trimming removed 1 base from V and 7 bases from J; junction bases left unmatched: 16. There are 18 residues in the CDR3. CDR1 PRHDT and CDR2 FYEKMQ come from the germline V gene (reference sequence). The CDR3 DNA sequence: TGTGCCAGCAGCTTAGCGACAGGGGGAAAGGTCGCAACTGTTGAAGCTTTCTTT. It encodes CASSLATGGKVATVEAFF.

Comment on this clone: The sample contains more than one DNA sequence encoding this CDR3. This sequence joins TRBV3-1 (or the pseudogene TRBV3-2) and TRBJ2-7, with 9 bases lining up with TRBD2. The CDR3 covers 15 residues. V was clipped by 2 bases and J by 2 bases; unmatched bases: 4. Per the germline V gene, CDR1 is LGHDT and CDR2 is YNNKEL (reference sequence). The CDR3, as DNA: TGTGCCAGCAGCCAACGCTCTAGCGGGACCTACGAGCAGTACTTC. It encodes CASSQRSSGTYEQYF.

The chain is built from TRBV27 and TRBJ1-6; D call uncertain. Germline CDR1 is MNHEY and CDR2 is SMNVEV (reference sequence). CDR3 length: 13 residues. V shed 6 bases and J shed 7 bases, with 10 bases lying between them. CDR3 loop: CASRRVINSPLHF. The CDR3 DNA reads TGTGCCAGCAGACGGGTGATAAATTCACCCCTCCACTTT.

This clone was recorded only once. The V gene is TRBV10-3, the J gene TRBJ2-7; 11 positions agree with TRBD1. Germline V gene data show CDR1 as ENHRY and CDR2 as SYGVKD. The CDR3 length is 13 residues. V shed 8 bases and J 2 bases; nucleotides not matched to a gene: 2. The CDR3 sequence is CAISGQGAYEQYF. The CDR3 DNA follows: TGTGCCATCTCGGGACAGGGGGCCTACGAGCAGTACTTC.

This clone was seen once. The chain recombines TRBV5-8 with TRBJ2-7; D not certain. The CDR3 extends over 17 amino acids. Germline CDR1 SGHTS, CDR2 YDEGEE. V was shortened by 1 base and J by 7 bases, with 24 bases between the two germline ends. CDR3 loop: CASSLSRTSGASGEQYF. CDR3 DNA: TGTGCCAGCAGCTTGAGTCGAACATCCGGAGCAAGTGGGGAGCAGTACTTC.

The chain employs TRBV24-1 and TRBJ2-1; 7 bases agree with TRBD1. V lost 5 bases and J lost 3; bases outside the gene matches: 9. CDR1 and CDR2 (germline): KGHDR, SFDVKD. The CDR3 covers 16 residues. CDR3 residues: CATSAVDRTGYNEQFF. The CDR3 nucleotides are TGTGCCACCAGTGCCGTGGACAGGACCGGCTACAATGAGCAGTTCTTC.

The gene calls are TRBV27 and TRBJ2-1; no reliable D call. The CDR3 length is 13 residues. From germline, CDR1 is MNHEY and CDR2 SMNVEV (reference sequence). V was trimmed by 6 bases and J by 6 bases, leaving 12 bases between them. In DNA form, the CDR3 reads TGTGCCAGCAGAGTGTGGCAGTCCAATGAGCAGTTCTTC. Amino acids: CASRVWQSNEQFF.

DNA for the CDR3: TGTGCCTGGGCCCCTGACAGGGTGGTCACTGAAGCTTTCTTT. Residues: CAWAPDRVVTEAFF. The chain recombines TRBV30 with TRBJ1-1, with 7 bases matching TRBD1. CDR3 length equals 14 residues. CDR1 GTSNPN and CDR2 SVGIG come from the germline V gene (reference sequence). The ends lost 5 bases at V and 4 bases at J; junction bases unmatched: 10.

The CDR3 coding sequence is TGCAGTGCTAGTGGCGGGAACACTGAAGCTTTCTTT. This translates into CSASGGNTEAFF. The gene calls are TRBV20-1 and TRBJ1-1; no definite D call. The CDR3 length is 12 residues. Trimming cost V 3 bases and J 1 base, with 6 bases left between them. CDR1 is DFQATT and CDR2 is SNEGSKA in the germline V gene (reference sequence).

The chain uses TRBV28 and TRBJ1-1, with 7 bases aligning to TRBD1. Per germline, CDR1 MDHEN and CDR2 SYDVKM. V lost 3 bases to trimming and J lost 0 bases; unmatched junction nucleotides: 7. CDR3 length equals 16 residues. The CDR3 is CASSLNRGRLNTEAFF. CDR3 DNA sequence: TGTGCCAGCAGTTTGAACAGGGGAAGATTGAACACTGAAGCTTTCTTT.

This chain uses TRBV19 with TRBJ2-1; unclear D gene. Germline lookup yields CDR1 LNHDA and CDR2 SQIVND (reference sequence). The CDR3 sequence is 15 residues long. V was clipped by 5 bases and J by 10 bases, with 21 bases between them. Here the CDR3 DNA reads TGTGCCAGTAGTTTAGGAGCGAAAGCTTTTATAGAGCAGTTCTTC. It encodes CASSLGAKAFIEQFF.

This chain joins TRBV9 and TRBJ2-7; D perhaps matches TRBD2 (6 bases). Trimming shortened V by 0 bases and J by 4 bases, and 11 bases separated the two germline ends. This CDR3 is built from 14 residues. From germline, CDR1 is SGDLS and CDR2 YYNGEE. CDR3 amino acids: CASSVAASDYEQYF. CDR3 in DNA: TGTGCCAGCAGCGTAGCGGCTAGCGATTACGAGCAGTACTTC.

The CDR3 sequence is CASSPLPSPNTEAFF. In DNA form, the CDR3 reads TGTGCCAGCTCACCACTACCGAGCCCGAACACTGAAGCTTTCTTT. The gene calls are TRBV18 and TRBJ1-1; D is unresolved. Germline assignment: CDR1 KGHSH and CDR2 LQKENI. V lost 1 base, J lost 1 base, and 10 bases lay in between. This CDR3 is 15 amino acids long.

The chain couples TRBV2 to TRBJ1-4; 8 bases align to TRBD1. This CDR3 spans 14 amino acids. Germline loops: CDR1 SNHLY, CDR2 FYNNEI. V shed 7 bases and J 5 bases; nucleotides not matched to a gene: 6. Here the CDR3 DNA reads TGTGCCAGCAATACCGGGACAGGAAATGAAAAACTGTTTTTT. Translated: CASNTGTGNEKLFF.

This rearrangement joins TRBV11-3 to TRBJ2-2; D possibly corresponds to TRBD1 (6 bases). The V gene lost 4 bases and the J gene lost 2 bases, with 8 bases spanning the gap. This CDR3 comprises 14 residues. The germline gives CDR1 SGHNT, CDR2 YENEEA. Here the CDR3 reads CASSSGQNTGELFF. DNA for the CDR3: TGTGCCAGCAGCTCGGGACAAAACACCGGGGAGCTGTTTTTT. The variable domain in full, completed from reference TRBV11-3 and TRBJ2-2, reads EAGVVQSPRYKIIEKKQPVAFWCNPISGHNTLYWYLQNLGQGPELLIRYENEEAVDDSQLPKDRFSAERLKGVDSTLKIQPAELGDSAVYLCASSSGQNTGELFFGEGSRLTVL.

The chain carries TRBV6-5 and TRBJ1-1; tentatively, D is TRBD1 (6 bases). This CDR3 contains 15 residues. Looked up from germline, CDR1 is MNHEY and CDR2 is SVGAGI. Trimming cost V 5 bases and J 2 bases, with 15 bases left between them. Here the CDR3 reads CASSKSGQPNTEAFF. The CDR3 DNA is TGTGCCAGCAGTAAGTCAGGACAGCCAAACACTGAAGCTTTCTTT.

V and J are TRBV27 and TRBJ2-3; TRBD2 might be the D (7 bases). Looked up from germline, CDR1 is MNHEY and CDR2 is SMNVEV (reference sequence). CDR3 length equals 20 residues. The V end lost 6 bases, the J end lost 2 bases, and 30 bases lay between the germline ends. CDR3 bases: TGTGCCAGCAGCCTCCGATCCACCGGGACTCCCGGGGGGCACACAGATACGCAGTATTTT. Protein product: CASSLRSTGTPGGHTDTQYF.

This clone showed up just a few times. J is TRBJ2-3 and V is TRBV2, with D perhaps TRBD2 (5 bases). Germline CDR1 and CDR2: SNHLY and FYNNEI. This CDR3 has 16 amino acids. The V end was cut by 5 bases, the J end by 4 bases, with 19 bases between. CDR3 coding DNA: TGTGCCAGCAGTCTTGGACGGACTCCGCTTTCAGATACGCAGTATTTT. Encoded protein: CASSLGRTPLSDTQYF.

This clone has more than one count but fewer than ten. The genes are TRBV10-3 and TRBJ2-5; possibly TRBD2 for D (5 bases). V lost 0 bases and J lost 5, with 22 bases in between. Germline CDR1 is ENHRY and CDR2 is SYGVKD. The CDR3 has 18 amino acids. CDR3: CAISESIGIRSGWETQYF. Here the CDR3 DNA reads TGTGCCATCAGTGAGTCGATCGGGATTCGATCTGGTTGGGAGACCCAGTACTTC.

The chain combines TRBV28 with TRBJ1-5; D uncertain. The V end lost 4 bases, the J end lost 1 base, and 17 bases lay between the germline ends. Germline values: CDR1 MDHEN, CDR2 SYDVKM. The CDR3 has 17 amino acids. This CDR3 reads CASSSLGNGGSNQPQHF. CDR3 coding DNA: TGTGCCAGCAGTTCCCTCGGTAACGGAGGGAGCAATCAGCCCCAGCATTTT.

CDR3 sequence (DNA): TGTGCCAGCAGCTCCCATGGGGGACAGGGGGAAGGAGCTTTCTTT. Protein product: CASSSHGGQGEGAFF. This sequence joins TRBV7-8 and TRBJ1-1, with 11 bases lining up with TRBD1. The CDR3 is made up of 15 amino acids. Germline V gene data show CDR1 as SGHVS and CDR2 as FQNEAQ. Trimming removed 4 bases from V and 10 bases from J; junction bases left unmatched: 11.

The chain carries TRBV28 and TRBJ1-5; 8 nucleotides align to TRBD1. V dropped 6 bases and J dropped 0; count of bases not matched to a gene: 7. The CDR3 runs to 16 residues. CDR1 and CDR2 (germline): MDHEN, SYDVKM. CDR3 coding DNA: TGTGCCAGCAGAGTCAGGGGACAGGCTAGCAATCAGCCCCAGCATTTT. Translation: CASRVRGQASNQPQHF.

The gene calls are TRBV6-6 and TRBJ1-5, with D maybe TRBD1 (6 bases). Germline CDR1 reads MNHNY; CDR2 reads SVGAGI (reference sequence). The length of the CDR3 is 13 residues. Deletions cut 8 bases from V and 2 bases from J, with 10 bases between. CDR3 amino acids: CASYRQGNQPQHF. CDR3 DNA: TGTGCCAGCTATCGACAGGGCAATCAGCCCCAGCATTTT.

This CDR3 reads CASSLGRIRRRAGLNTGELFF. CDR3 in DNA: TGTGCCAGCAGTTTAGGGAGGATTAGGCGCAGGGCAGGCTTAAACACCGGGGAGCTGTTTTTT. This sequence joins TRBV28 and TRBJ2-2; D possibly corresponds to TRBD2 (6 bases). V was shortened by 2 bases and J by 2 bases, with 27 bases between the two germline ends. The length of the CDR3 is 21 residues. Germline assignment: CDR1 MDHEN and CDR2 SYDVKM.

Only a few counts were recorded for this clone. For the CDR3, the DNA is TGTGCCAGCTTCCGACAACCCTACAATGAGCAGTTCTTC. Translation: CASFRQPYNEQFF. The chain combines TRBV27 with TRBJ2-1, with unresolved D. The germline V gene encodes CDR1 MNHEY and CDR2 SMNVEV (reference sequence). The CDR3 length is 13 residues. Trimming removed 8 bases at V and 2 bases at J, with 10 bases between.

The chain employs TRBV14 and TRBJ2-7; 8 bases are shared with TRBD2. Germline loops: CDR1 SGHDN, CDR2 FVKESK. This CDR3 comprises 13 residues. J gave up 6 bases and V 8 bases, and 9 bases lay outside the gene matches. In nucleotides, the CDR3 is TGTGCCAGCGGTTCGCGGGAGGCGGGCGAGCAGTACTTC. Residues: CASGSREAGEQYF.

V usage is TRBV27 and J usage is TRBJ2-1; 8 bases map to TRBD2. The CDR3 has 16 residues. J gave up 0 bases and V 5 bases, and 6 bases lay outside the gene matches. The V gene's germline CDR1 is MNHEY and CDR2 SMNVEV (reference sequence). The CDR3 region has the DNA TGTGCCAGCAGTCCGCTCGGGACTAGCTCCTACAATGAGCAGTTCTTC. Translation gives CASSPLGTSSYNEQFF.

The CDR3 region is CASSLALQLAGSYNEQFF. The CDR3 DNA reads TGTGCCAGCAGCTTAGCCCTTCAACTAGCGGGAAGCTACAATGAGCAGTTCTTC. The chain recombines TRBV11-2 with TRBJ2-1; 10 bases agree with TRBD2. This CDR3 spans 18 amino acids. Trimming took 1 base from V and 3 from J; bases not matched to a gene: 9. From germline, CDR1 is SGHAT and CDR2 FQNNGV.